This entry lists 20 T cell receptor beta chains sequenced from one sample in a study of vaccination effects on CD4 cells after COVID-19. ViraFEST expansion of antigen-specific CD4+ T cells with viral peptide pools preceded sequencing. A roughly 10-day culture period preceded the isolation of CD4+ T cells. The cohort was immunized with two doses of either the BNT162b2 or mRNA-1273 vaccine. The data were produced by immunoSEQ multiplex PCR, yet TCRdb's version contains in-frame clones alone and is incomplete. The sample comprises under 80,000 clones, 73% of which are singletons, and around 1.2% rests with the top ten. Antigen specificity for these receptors is unknown. The specimen was CD4+ T cells from PBMCs cultured with HCoV-229E spike peptides, collected after COVID-19 vaccination. The receptors stem from a human donor who received a COVID-19 vaccine.

The chain combines TRBV3-1 (or the pseudogene TRBV3-2) with TRBJ2-5, with 13 nucleotides matching TRBD2. V lost 3 bases, J lost 2 bases, and 3 bases stayed unmatched. This CDR3 spans 16 amino acids. From germline, CDR1 is LGHDT and CDR2 YNNKEL (reference sequence). The CDR3 loop reads CASSQGLAGRQETQYF. The DNA of the CDR3 is TGTGCCAGCAGCCAGGGACTAGCGGGGCGGCAAGAGACCCAGTACTTC.

The chain uses TRBV5-6 and TRBJ1-2; D not resolved. The V gene's germline CDR1 is SGHDT and CDR2 YYEEEE. The CDR3 consists of 12 residues. With 4 bases removed from V and 1 base from J, the gap between germline ends came to 5 bases. CDR3 residues: CASSTGNYGYTF. The CDR3 region has the DNA TGTGCCAGCAGCACGGGTAACTATGGCTACACCTTC. The variable domain in full, completed from reference TRBV5-6 and TRBJ1-2, reads DAGVTQSPTHLIKTRGQQVTLRCSPKSGHDTVSWYQQALGQGPQFIFQYYEEEERQRGNFPDRFSGHQFPNYSSELNVNALLLGDSALYLCASSTGNYGYTFGSGTRLTVV.

This chain joins TRBV10-3 and TRBJ1-1, with D possibly being TRBD1 (5 bases). CDR1 ENHRY and CDR2 SYGVKD come from the germline V gene. The V gene lost 5 bases and the J gene lost 5 bases, with 15 bases spanning the gap. The CDR3 totals 14 residues. The DNA for the CDR3 is TGTGCCATCAGTCAAGGGGCATGGGGGACTGAAGCTTTCTTT. This encodes CAISQGAWGTEAFF.

This chain uses TRBV24-1 with TRBJ2-1, with unresolved D. Germline V gene data show CDR1 as KGHDR and CDR2 as SFDVKD. The germline V and J ends were trimmed by 5 bases and 0 bases, with 13 bases remaining between them. The CDR3 loop spans 16 amino acids. Written as DNA, the CDR3 is TGTGCCACCAGTGCCTCGGACGGTTCCTCCTACAATGAGCAGTTCTTC. It yields the protein CATSASDGSSYNEQFF.

The J gene is TRBJ1-1, the V gene TRBV5-1; weak D call: TRBD1 (5 bases). The V end lost 0 bases, the J end lost 3 bases, and 9 bases lay between the germline ends. Germline V gene sequence: CDR1 SGHRS, CDR2 YFSETQ. The length of the CDR3 is 14 residues. CDR3 in amino acids: CASSLALGDTEAFF. CDR3 DNA: TGCGCCAGCAGCTTGGCCCTGGGGGACACTGAAGCTTTCTTT.

V and J are TRBV5-1 and TRBJ1-6, with D maybe TRBD1 (5 bases). The V gene's germline CDR1 is SGHRS and CDR2 YFSETQ. V gave up 4 bases and J gave up 9 bases, with 14 bases separating them. The CDR3 totals 14 residues. The CDR3: CASSPTGKGSPLHF. In DNA, the CDR3 is TGCGCCAGCAGCCCTACAGGAAAGGGTTCACCCCTCCACTTT. The full variable domain, in which reference TRBV5-1 and TRBJ1-6 provide the parts outside the CDR3, is KAGVTQTPRYLIKTRGQQVTLSCSPISGHRSVSWYQQTPGQGLQFLFEYFSETQRNKGNFPGRFSGRQFSNSRSEMNVSTLELGDSALYLCASSPTGKGSPLHFGNGTRLTVT.

The V and J genes are TRBV12-3 or TRBV12-4 and TRBJ1-1; D is unclear. V was trimmed by 4 bases and J by 11 bases, leaving 14 bases between them. This CDR3 spans 12 amino acids. The CDR3 reads CASSSHLRRAFF. DNA of the CDR3: TGTGCCAGCAGTTCTCATCTTCGGAGGGCTTTCTTT.

This rearrangement joins TRBV19 to TRBJ2-3; TRBD2 agrees at 7 bases. The V gene's germline CDR1 is LNHDA and CDR2 SQIVND (reference sequence). The V segment lost 8 bases and the J segment 1 base; nucleotides outside the gene matches: 3. The CDR3 covers 13 residues. As DNA, the CDR3 is TGTGCCAGTGGGGCGGGGGGCACAGATACGCAGTATTTT. Translated, it gives CASGAGGTDTQYF. Based on the CDR3 plus reference TRBV19 and TRBJ2-3, the full variable domain is DGGITQSPKYLFRKEGQNVTLSCEQNLNHDAMYWYRQDPGQGLRLIYYSQIVNDFQKGDIAEGYSVSREKKESFPLTVTSAQKNPTAFYLCASGAGGTDTQYFGPGTRLTVL.

The sample holds a few counts of this clone. This rearrangement joins TRBV4-1 to TRBJ2-1; no clear D gene. Germline CDR1 is MGHRA and CDR2 is YSYEKL. There are 18 residues in the CDR3. Deletions cut 1 base from V and 0 bases from J, with 16 bases between. CDR3 protein: CASSQATGRLSSYNEQFF. The CDR3 DNA reads TGCGCCAGCAGCCAAGCTACCGGACGTCTGAGCTCCTACAATGAGCAGTTCTTC.

V usage is TRBV6-6 and J usage is TRBJ1-6; tentative D call: TRBD1 (6 bases). Per germline, CDR1 MNHNY and CDR2 SVGAGI (reference sequence). V was shortened by 11 bases and J by 6 bases, with 14 bases between the two germline ends. The CDR3 is made up of 13 amino acids. The CDR3 reads CAGGETGNSPLHF. As DNA, the CDR3 is TGTGCCGGGGGGGAGACAGGTAATTCACCCCTCCACTTT.

This clone was recorded a few times. The genes are TRBV9 and TRBJ2-5; D is uncertain. The CDR3 consists of 13 residues. V shed 4 bases and J shed 5 bases, with 12 bases lying between them. Germline CDR1 SGDLS, CDR2 YYNGEE. The CDR3 coding sequence is TGTGCCAGCAGCTATTACCTAGGGGAGACCCAGTACTTC. It translates to CASSYYLGETQYF.

The chain employs TRBV5-1 and TRBJ2-3; either TRBD1 or TRBD2 may fit D (6 bases each). Trimming stripped 4 bases from V and 4 bases from J, with 13 bases between. The germline V gene encodes CDR1 SGHRS and CDR2 YFSETQ. The CDR3 contains 14 residues. The CDR3 protein is CASSASRGPDTQYF. DNA of the CDR3: TGCGCCAGCAGCGCCTCTCGGGGGCCAGATACGCAGTATTTT.

This clone was seen a handful of times. This chain uses TRBV6-5 with TRBJ2-4; TRBD1 aligns across 7 bases. J gave up 8 bases and V 6 bases, and 10 bases lay outside the gene matches. Germline values: CDR1 MNHEY, CDR2 SVGAGI. The CDR3 runs 14 residues. The CDR3 DNA sequence: TGTGCCAGCAGCTACGACAGGGTTAGGGACATTCAGTACTTC. Protein sequence: CASSYDRVRDIQYF.

This rearrangement joins TRBV6-2 or TRBV6-3 to TRBJ2-1; 12 nucleotides agree with TRBD2. CDR1 and CDR2 (germline): MNHEY, SVGEGT. This CDR3 contains 20 residues. V gave up 0 bases and J gave up 1 base; unmatched junction bases: 10. CDR3 region: CASSYSMGLAGETSYNEQFF. CDR3 DNA sequence: TGTGCCAGCAGTTACTCAATGGGACTAGCGGGCGAAACATCCTACAATGAGCAGTTCTTC.

The gene calls are TRBV18 and TRBJ2-7, with D perhaps matching TRBD2 (5 bases). Germline-derived CDR1 and CDR2 are KGHSH and LQKENI. This CDR3 region has 12 residues. The V end lost 5 bases, the J end lost 4 bases, and 9 bases lay between the germline ends. In DNA form, the CDR3 reads TGTGCCAGCTCAGAGGGTGGGTACGAGCAGTACGTC. Its translation is CASSEGGYEQYV.

The chain links TRBV7-8 to TRBJ1-4, with D unresolved. Looked up from germline, CDR1 is SGHVS and CDR2 is FQNEAQ. The CDR3 is 16 amino acids. V lost 5 bases, J lost 3 bases, and 16 bases lay in between. As DNA, the CDR3 is TGTGCCAGCAGCCCCCAGAGGGTTGTAGCTAATGAAAAACTGTTTTTT. Residues: CASSPQRVVANEKLFF.

The chain uses TRBV7-3 and TRBJ2-3; the match to TRBD2 covers 12 bases. The CDR3 has 17 amino acids. With V trimmed by 0 bases and J by 4 bases, 5 bases remained unmatched. Germline assignment: CDR1 SGHTA and CDR2 FQGTGA. The CDR3: CASSLTASGGAADTQYF. The CDR3 DNA sequence: TGTGCCAGCAGCTTAACCGCTAGCGGGGGGGCGGCAGATACGCAGTATTTT. The full variable domain, its missing parts supplied by reference TRBV7-3 and TRBJ2-3, is GAGVSQTPSNKVTEKGKYVELRCDPISGHTALYWYRQSLGQGPEFLIYFQGTGAADDSGLPNDRFFAVRPEGSVSTLKIQRTERGDSAVYLCASSLTASGGAADTQYFGPGTRLTVL.

The chain carries TRBV5-1 and TRBJ2-1; the D gene is possibly TRBD2 (7 bases). CDR3 length equals 14 residues. The V gene lost 4 bases and the J gene lost 8 bases, with 16 bases spanning the gap. The germline V gene has CDR1 SGHRS and CDR2 YFSETQ. In DNA form, the CDR3 reads TGCGCCAGCAGCCCTATCGCGGGGGCCGATGAGCAGTTCTTC. It is translated as CASSPIAGADEQFF. Using reference TRBV5-1 and TRBJ2-1 for the parts outside the CDR3, the full variable domain is KAGVTQTPRYLIKTRGQQVTLSCSPISGHRSVSWYQQTPGQGLQFLFEYFSETQRNKGNFPGRFSGRQFSNSRSEMNVSTLELGDSALYLCASSPIAGADEQFFGPGTRLTVL.

The V and J genes are TRBV10-2 and TRBJ2-2; D may correspond to TRBD1 or TRBD2 (5 bases each). CDR1 and CDR2 (germline): WSHSY, SAAADI. Between the trimmed V and J ends, which lost 7 bases and 1 base, there was a span of 7 bases. This CDR3 comprises 13 residues. The CDR3 DNA reads TGCGCCAGCAAGAGGGGGAACACCGGGGAGCTGTTTTTT. The encoded protein is CASKRGNTGELFF.

CDR3 nucleotides: TGTGCCAGCAGTACCGACAGGGCCCGCGAGCAGTACGTC. It codes for CASSTDRAREQYV. This chain connects TRBV6-5 to TRBJ2-7; TRBD1 aligns across 7 bases. Germline V lookup: CDR1 MNHEY, CDR2 SVGAGI. J gave up 6 bases and V 5 bases, and 7 bases lay outside the gene matches. The CDR3 consists of 13 residues.